Listed below are T cell receptor beta chains from one sample, sequenced in a study of blood T cell repertoires in COVID-19. Some clones are missing from TCRdb's copy, which holds only in-frame ones; the method was immunoSEQ multiplex PCR. The sample lists a few hundred thousand clones; approximately 90% were seen once. The specimen was PBMCs or T cells enriched from blood (not recorded which). The origin of the receptors is a woman in her thirties or forties who had been exposed to COVID-19. Each CDR3 is given with its conserved first and last residue. The order of the fields is J gene, V gene, D gene, clone size, CDR3 DNA, CDR3 protein. D genes are given only for firm matches. Expanded clones get a size class; other rows say once, few or many, or leave the size out.

TRBJ2-7 TRBV7-2 TRBD1 once TGTGCCAGCAGCTTGAACAGGGGTTACGAGCAGTACTTC CASSLNRGYEQYF
TRBJ1-5 TRBV5-4 TRBD1 NA TGTGCCAGCAGCTTACAGGGGTCGGGTCAGCCCCAGCATTTT CASSLQGSGQPQHF
TRBJ2-7 TRBV6-4 NA NA TGTGCCAGCAGTGACTCGACAGTCTACGAGCAGTACTTC CASSDSTVYEQYF
TRBJ1-2 TRBV30 NA NA TGTGCATCAGACAGGATCTATGGCTACACCTTC CASDRIYGYTF
TRBJ1-1 TRBV7-9 NA NA TGTGCCAGCAGCTTAGCGGCAACCACTGAAGCTTTCTTT CASSLAATTEAFF
TRBJ2-7 TRBV7-9 NA NA TGTGCCAGCAGCTTAGGGCAGCTAGGAATTATACACGAGCAGTACTTC CASSLGQLGIIHEQYF
TRBJ1-3 TRBV25-1 NA NA TGTGCCAGCGCCCTTGTGGGGAGCTCTGGAAACACCATATATTTT CASALVGSSGNTIYF
TRBJ1-6 TRBV6-5 TRBD1 NA TGTGCCAGCAGTTACGACAGGGCCCCCTTGGCCCTCCACTTT CASSYDRAPLALHF
TRBJ2-3 TRBV27 TRBD2 NA TGTGCCAGCGGCCGAGCGGGACGGTTCACAGATACGCAGTATTTT CASGRAGRFTDTQYF
TRBJ2-5 TRBV7-7 NA NA TGTGCTAGCAGAGGGGGGGCCGGAGAGACCCAGTACTTC CASRGGAGETQYF
TRBJ1-2 TRBV7-2 NA NA TGTGCCAGCAGCAAGGCGGGACGGTACTATGGCTACACCTTC CASSKAGRYYGYTF
TRBJ1-3 TRBV5-1 NA NA TGCGCCAGCAGGGGAGGGGCTCTCTCTGGAAACACCATATATTTT CASRGGALSGNTIYF
TRBJ1-2 TRBV2 NA NA TGTGCCAGCAGTGTGTCGGAGTCGGGAGGCTACACCTTC CASSVSESGGYTF
TRBJ1-1 TRBV2 NA NA TGTGCCAGCAGGTTAACGGTGGGCGAAGCTTTCTTT CASRLTVGEAFF
TRBJ1-1 TRBV25-1 TRBD1 NA TGTGCCAGCGCATGGGGACAGGGGGGGAACACTGAAGCTTTCTTT CASAWGQGGNTEAFF
TRBJ2-3 TRBV19 NA NA TGTGCCAGTAGTATGTTTGCGATCACAGATACGCAGTATTTT CASSMFAITDTQYF
TRBJ1-2 TRBV13 TRBD1 NA TGTGCCAGCAGCCCGACGGGACAGGGGATAAACTATGGCTACACCTTC CASSPTGQGINYGYTF
TRBJ2-2 TRBV4-2 TRBD2 NA TGTGCCAGCAGCCAAGAGGCGGCGGGAGTAAGCGGGGAGCTGTTTTTT CASSQEAAGVSGELFF
TRBJ2-7 TRBV10-3 TRBD2 NA TGTGCCATCAGTGAGTCATTGACTAGCGGGGGAGCTAGTATGTACGAGCAGTACTTC CAISESLTSGGASMYEQYF
TRBJ2-3 TRBV30 NA NA TGTGCCTGGAGTGTTGGACACCCTGATAGAGATACGCAGTATTTT CAWSVGHPDRDTQYF
TRBJ2-3 TRBV7-2 TRBD1 NA TGTGCCAGCAGCTTAGCGCTCAGGGGGACGGATACGCAGTATTTT CASSLALRGTDTQYF
TRBJ1-1 TRBV7-3 NA NA TGTGCCAGCAGCCCTGGGGCTGGGAGGACTGAAGCTTTCTTT CASSPGAGRTEAFF
TRBJ2-1 TRBV27 NA once TGTGCCAGCAGTTCACAACCGGGACTCCAACCCGAGCAGTTCTTC CASSSQPGLQPEQFF
TRBJ2-2 TRBV27 TRBD2 NA TGTGCCAGCAGACACCGACTAGCGGGAGGCGTCACCGGGGAGCTGTTTTTT CASRHRLAGGVTGELFF
TRBJ1-1 TRBV11-2 NA NA TGTGCCAGCAGGTATAGGGACACCGTGGGCACTGAAGCTTTCTTT CASRYRDTVGTEAFF
TRBJ2-7 TRBV5-4 TRBD1 NA TGTGCCAGCAGCCTTCAAACCACAGGGGACGAGCAGTACTTC CASSLQTTGDEQYF
TRBJ1-3 TRBV5-1 TRBD1 NA TGCGCCAGCAGCTCAACAGGGGCTGGGGCTGGAAACACCATATATTTT CASSSTGAGAGNTIYF
TRBJ1-2 TRBV7-9 NA NA TGTGCCAGCAGCAAGGCGGCAGGGGCTTCCTATGGCTACACCTTC CASSKAAGASYGYTF
TRBJ1-2 TRBV29-1 NA NA TGCAGCGCCCCTAGGGAGGCTAACTATGGCTACACCTTC CSAPREANYGYTF
TRBJ1-1 TRBV9 TRBD1 NA TGTGCCAGCAGCGTAGCCCCACAGGGGGGGACAATGAACACTGAAGCTTTCTTT CASSVAPQGGTMNTEAFF
TRBJ1-5 TRBV2 TRBD1 NA TGTGCCAGCAGTTGGACAGGGGGTAATCAGCCCCAGCATTTT CASSWTGGNQPQHF
TRBJ1-1 TRBV6-4 TRBD1 NA TGTGCCAGCAGTCCCGGGACAGCGGATAGAAGGGCTTTCTTT CASSPGTADRRAFF
TRBJ1-2 TRBV5-4 NA once TGTGCCAGCAGCGGCGGGGGGACGTTGACCTATGGCTACACCTTC CASSGGGTLTYGYTF
TRBJ2-3 TRBV5-6 TRBD2 NA TGTGCCAGCAGCTGGACTAGCGGGCATAGCACAGATACGCAGTATTTT CASSWTSGHSTDTQYF
TRBJ2-7 TRBV4-1 TRBD1 NA TGCGCCAGCCCTAACGGGGACAGGGCTCTCTACGAGCAGTACTTC CASPNGDRALYEQYF